One and the same sample provided the 17 T cell receptor beta chains below, sequenced in a study of graft-versus-host responses after intestinal transplantation. Their cognate antigens are unknown. Produced via immunoSEQ multiplex PCR; TCRdb's table is partial and in-frame only. The sample lists around 89,000 clones; roughly 90% were seen once. The material was unstimulated CD8+ T cells sorted from spleen or lymph node cells, obtained before transplant. The source is a human donor who was the organ donor for an intestinal transplant.

The chain combines TRBV11-2 with TRBJ2-7, with TRBD1 matching over 9 bases. The V gene end was trimmed by 3 bases and the J gene end by 1 base; junction bases not matched to a gene: 7. Germline loops: CDR1 SGHAT, CDR2 FQNNGV. The CDR3 has 16 residues. The CDR3 DNA follows: TGTGCCAGCAGCTTTACCGGGACAGGGTCATCCTACGAGCAGTACTTC. Protein: CASSFTGTGSSYEQYF.

V usage is TRBV19 and J usage is TRBJ2-1, with 11 nucleotides matching TRBD1. The J segment lost 4 bases and the V segment lost 5 bases, leaving 4 bases of the junction unmatched. The CDR3 is made up of 15 amino acids. From germline, CDR1 is LNHDA and CDR2 SQIVND (reference sequence). CDR3 coding DNA: TGTGCCAGTAGTGGGACAGGGGGGGGATACAATGAGCAGTTCTTC. It yields the protein CASSGTGGGYNEQFF.

The chain carries TRBV19 and TRBJ2-7, with no clear D. The CDR3 has 12 residues. CDR1 and CDR2 from the germline V gene are LNHDA and SQIVND (reference sequence). V lost 5 bases and J 3 bases, leaving 8 bases between the germline ends. The CDR3 DNA reads as TGTGCCAGTAGTTCCCTAGACTACGAGCAGTACTTC. Its protein is CASSSLDYEQYF.

Only one count was recorded for this clone. The chain carries TRBV7-9 and TRBJ2-2; 9 nucleotides align to TRBD1. CDR3 length: 17 residues. J lost 5 bases, V lost 7 bases, and 14 bases had no gene match. Germline V lookup: CDR1 SEHNR, CDR2 FQNEAQ (reference sequence). Here the CDR3 reads CASTERGMTGGTGELFF. CDR3 nucleotides: TGTGCCAGCACCGAGAGGGGCATGACAGGGGGAACCGGGGAGCTGTTTTTT.

The chain has TRBV7-2 and TRBJ2-1, with TRBD1 matching over 8 bases. This CDR3 has 16 residues. Trimming cost V 5 bases and J 3 bases; bases outside gene matches: 9. From germline, CDR1 is SGHTA and CDR2 FQGNSA. CDR3 sequence: CASSTHRGSLYNEQFF. The DNA of the CDR3 is TGTGCCAGCAGCACTCACAGGGGGTCCCTCTACAATGAGCAGTTCTTC.

V gene TRBV4-1 combines with J gene TRBJ2-2; the match to TRBD1 covers 8 bases. The length of the CDR3 is 14 residues. The germline CDR1 and CDR2 sequences are MGHRA and YSYEKL. V was pared by 4 bases and J by 4 bases, with 2 bases of the junction left unmatched. The CDR3 reads CASSLGTGTGELFF. CDR3 DNA sequence: TGCGCCAGCAGCCTCGGGACAGGCACCGGGGAGCTGTTTTTT.

The CDR3 DNA reads TGCGCCAGCAGCCAAGACTGGCAGGGGCCTTTCTACGAGCAGTACTTC. Translated, it gives CASSQDWQGPFYEQYF. The gene calls are TRBV4-3 and TRBJ2-7; TRBD1 is a possible D gene (6 bases). Trimming left V 0 bases short and J 3 bases short, with 15 bases between. This CDR3 comprises 16 residues. Germline CDR1 is LGHNA and CDR2 is YSLEER.

Turning to this clone: Other DNA variants within this sample encode the same CDR3. The rearrangement uses TRBV4-1 and TRBJ1-3; D not certain. The germline CDR1 and CDR2 sequences are MGHRA and YSYEKL. V was cut by 2 bases and J by 0 bases, with 14 bases left in between. This CDR3 has 17 amino acids. The CDR3 DNA sequence: TGCGCCAGCAGCCAACTCTCCGTGGGCCTCTCTGGAAACACCATATATTTT. As protein: CASSQLSVGLSGNTIYF.

The chain couples TRBV11-2 to TRBJ1-1; TRBD1 might be the D (5 bases). V dropped 1 base and J dropped 3 bases, with 12 bases sitting between them. The CDR3 runs 15 residues. The V gene's germline CDR1 is SGHAT and CDR2 FQNNGV. The CDR3 nucleotides are TGTGCCAGCAGCTTAGTACCCCAGGGATACACTGAAGCTTTCTTT. It translates to CASSLVPQGYTEAFF.

The rearrangement uses TRBV27 and TRBJ2-5; the match to TRBD2 covers 7 bases. Germline assignment: CDR1 MNHEY and CDR2 SMNVEV (reference sequence). The CDR3 is made up of 15 amino acids. After removal of 5 bases from V and 0 bases from J, the junction contained 6 bases not matched to a gene. Written as DNA, the CDR3 is TGTGCCAGCAGTGATCGGGGGGTGTACCAAGAGACCCAGTACTTC. Its translation is CASSDRGVYQETQYF.

This chain connects TRBV2 to TRBJ2-7; the D gene is possibly TRBD2 (6 bases). CDR3 length equals 9 residues. V lost 11 bases, J lost 7 bases, and 9 bases lay in between. Germline CDR1 SNHLY, CDR2 FYNNEI. CDR3 coding DNA: TGTGCCCCCGGGGGAGAGCAGTACTTC. Protein product: CAPGGEQYF.

This chain links TRBV19 with TRBJ2-1; 7 positions agree with TRBD2. The ends lost 5 bases at V and 2 bases at J; junction bases unmatched: 9. CDR1 LNHDA and CDR2 SQIVND come from the germline V gene (reference sequence). The CDR3 spans 16 residues. The DNA of the CDR3 is TGTGCCAGTAGTCCCTACCCTGGACTAGCCTACAATGAGCAGTTCTTC. Translating gives CASSPYPGLAYNEQFF.

This clone was detected once. The chain links TRBV27 to TRBJ2-2; 11 bases map to TRBD2. J lost 8 bases, V lost 3 bases, and 2 bases had no gene match. Germline V lookup: CDR1 MNHEY, CDR2 SMNVEV (reference sequence). The CDR3 length is 14 residues. The CDR3, as DNA: TGTGCCAGCAGTTTCGGACTAGCGGGTGGGGAGCTGTTTTTT. Translated, it gives CASSFGLAGGELFF.

This chain connects TRBV11-3 to TRBJ2-2, with unresolved D. Trimming stripped 8 bases from V and 0 bases from J, with 7 bases between. Germline CDR1 and CDR2: SGHNT and YENEEA. The CDR3 totals 13 residues. This CDR3 is CASGTANTGELFF. The CDR3 DNA sequence: TGTGCCAGCGGTACAGCGAACACCGGGGAGCTGTTTTTT. The complete variable domain, with remaining parts taken from reference TRBV11-3 and TRBJ2-2, reads EAGVVQSPRYKIIEKKQPVAFWCNPISGHNTLYWYLQNLGQGPELLIRYENEEAVDDSQLPKDRFSAERLKGVDSTLKIQPAELGDSAVYLCASGTANTGELFFGEGSRLTVL.

V is TRBV4-1 and J is TRBJ1-2, with unresolved D. Between the trimmed V and J ends, which lost 0 bases and 0 bases, there was a span of 17 bases. Germline CDR1 is MGHRA and CDR2 is YSYEKL. This CDR3 contains 18 residues. The CDR3 is CASSQDRNKRRANYGYTF. The CDR3 DNA reads as TGCGCCAGCAGCCAAGATAGGAACAAGAGGAGGGCTAACTATGGCTACACCTTC.

V usage is TRBV10-3 and J usage is TRBJ2-2, with 8 bases identical to TRBD2. CDR1 is ENHRY, CDR2 SYGVKD, per germline. The ends lost 11 bases at V and 3 bases at J; junction bases unmatched: 11. The CDR3 spans 15 residues. The CDR3 loop reads CAVPRGLVYTGELFF. CDR3 coding DNA: TGTGCCGTACCGAGGGGACTAGTTTACACCGGGGAGCTGTTTTTT.

This clone was seen once. V is TRBV7-9 and J is TRBJ1-1, with TRBD1 matching over 8 bases. The V and J ends lost 6 bases and 4 bases, in that order; junction bases with no gene match: 13. CDR1 and CDR2 (germline): SEHNR, FQNEAQ (reference sequence). CDR3 length: 16 amino acids. CDR3 in DNA: TGTGCCAGCAGGTCACCCCCGGGACAGGATGCCACTGAAGCTTTCTTT. It codes for CASRSPPGQDATEAFF.